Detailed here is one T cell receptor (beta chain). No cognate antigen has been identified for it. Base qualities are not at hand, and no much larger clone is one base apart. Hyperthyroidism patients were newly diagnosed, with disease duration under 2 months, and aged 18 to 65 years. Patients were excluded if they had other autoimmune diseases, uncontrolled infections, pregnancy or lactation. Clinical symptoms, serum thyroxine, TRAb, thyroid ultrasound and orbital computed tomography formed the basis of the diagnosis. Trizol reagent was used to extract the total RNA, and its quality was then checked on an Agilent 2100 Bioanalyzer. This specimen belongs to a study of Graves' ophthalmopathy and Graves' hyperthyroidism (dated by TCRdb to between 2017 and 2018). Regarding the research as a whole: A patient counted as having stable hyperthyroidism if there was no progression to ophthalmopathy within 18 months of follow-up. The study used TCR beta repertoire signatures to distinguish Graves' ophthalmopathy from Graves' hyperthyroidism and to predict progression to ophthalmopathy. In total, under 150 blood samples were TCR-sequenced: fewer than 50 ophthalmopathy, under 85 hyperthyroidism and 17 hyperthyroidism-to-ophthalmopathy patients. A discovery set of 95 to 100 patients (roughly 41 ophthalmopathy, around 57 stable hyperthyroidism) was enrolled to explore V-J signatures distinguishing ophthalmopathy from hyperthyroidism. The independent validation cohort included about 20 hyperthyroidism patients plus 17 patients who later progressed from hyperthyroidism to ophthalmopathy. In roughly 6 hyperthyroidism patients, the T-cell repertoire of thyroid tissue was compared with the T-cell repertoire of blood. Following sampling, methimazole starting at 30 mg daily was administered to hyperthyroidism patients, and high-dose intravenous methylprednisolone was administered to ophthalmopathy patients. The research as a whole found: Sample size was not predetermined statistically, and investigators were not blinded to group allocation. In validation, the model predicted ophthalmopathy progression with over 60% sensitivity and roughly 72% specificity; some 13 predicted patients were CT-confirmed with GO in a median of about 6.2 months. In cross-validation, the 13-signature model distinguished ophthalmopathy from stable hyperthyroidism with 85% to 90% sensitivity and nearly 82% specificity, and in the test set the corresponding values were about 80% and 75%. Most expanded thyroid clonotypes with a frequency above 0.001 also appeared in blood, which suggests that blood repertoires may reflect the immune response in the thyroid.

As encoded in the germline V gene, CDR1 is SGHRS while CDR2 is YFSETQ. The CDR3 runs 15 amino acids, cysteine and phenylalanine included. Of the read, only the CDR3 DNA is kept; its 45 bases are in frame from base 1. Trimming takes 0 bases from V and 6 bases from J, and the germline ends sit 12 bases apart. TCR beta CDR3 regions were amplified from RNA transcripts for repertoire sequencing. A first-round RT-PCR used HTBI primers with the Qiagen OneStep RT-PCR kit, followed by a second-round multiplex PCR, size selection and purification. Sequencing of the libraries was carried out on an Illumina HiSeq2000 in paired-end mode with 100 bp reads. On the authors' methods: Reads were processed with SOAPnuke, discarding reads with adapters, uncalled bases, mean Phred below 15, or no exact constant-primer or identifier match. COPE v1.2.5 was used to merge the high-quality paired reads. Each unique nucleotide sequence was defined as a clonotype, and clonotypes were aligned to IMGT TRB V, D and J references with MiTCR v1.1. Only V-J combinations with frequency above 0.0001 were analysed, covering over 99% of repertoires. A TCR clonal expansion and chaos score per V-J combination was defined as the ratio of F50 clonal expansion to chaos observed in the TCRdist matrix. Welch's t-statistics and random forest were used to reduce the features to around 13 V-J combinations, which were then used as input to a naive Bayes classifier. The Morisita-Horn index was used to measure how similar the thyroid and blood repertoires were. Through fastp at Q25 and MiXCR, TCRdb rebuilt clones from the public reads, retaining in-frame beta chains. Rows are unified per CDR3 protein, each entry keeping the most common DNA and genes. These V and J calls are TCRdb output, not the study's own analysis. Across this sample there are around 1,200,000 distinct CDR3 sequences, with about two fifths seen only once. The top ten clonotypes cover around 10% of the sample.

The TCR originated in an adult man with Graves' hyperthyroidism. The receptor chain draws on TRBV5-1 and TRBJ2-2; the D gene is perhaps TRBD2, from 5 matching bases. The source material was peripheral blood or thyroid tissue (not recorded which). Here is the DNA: TGCGCCAGCAGCTTGGAGGGAGTGGTTGCCGGGGAGCTGTTTTTT. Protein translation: CASSLEGVVAGELFF. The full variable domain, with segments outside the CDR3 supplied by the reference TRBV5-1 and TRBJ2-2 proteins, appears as KAGVTQTPRYLIKTRGQQVTLSCSPISGHRSVSWYQQTPGQGLQFLFEYFSETQRNKGNFPGRFSGRQFSNSRSEMNVSTLELGDSALYLCASSLEGVVAGELFFGEGSRLTVL.